Following are 29 T cell receptor beta chains from one sample sequenced in a study of tumor and adjacent non-tumor tissue in lung cancer. The template was RNA from unsorted bulk tissue. TCRbeta libraries were built with three rounds of nested PCR, modified from ARM-PCR. TCRdb redid the calling of the multiplex PCR reads with MiXCR, one entry per CDR3 protein. This sample has roughly 81,000 distinct CDR3 sequences; around three fifths occur once, and the top ten carry 15%. Specimen: lung tumor tissue. The receptors derive from a man aged 65 to 85 with non-small cell lung cancer.

About this clonotype itself: Germline and junction disagree at one end, which may indicate a read error. The J gene is TRBJ1-1, the V gene TRBV5-6; D remains ambiguous. CDR1 and CDR2 (germline): SGHDT, YYEEEE. The CDR3 sequence is 15 residues long. The CDR3 DNA is TGTACCAGTAGCTTGGATTGGAACACGAACACTGAAGCTTTCTTT. It specifies CTSSLDWNTNTEAFF.

Points on this clonotype: Mismatch with germline at one junction end may stem from a read error. This rearrangement joins TRBV11-2 to TRBJ2-5; a possible D gene is TRBD1 (6 bases). Per the germline V gene, CDR1 is SGHAT and CDR2 is FQNNGV. CDR3 length: 14 residues. Written as DNA, the CDR3 is TGTACCAGCAGCCCTAGACAGGCGAAAGGGATCCAGTACTTC. It is translated as CTSSPRQAKGIQYF.

This clonotype came up a few times. Likely a read error: the CDR3 ends without its conserved phenylalanine or tryptophan. The chain combines TRBV5-1 with TRBJ2-3, with TRBD1 matching over 7 bases. Per the germline V gene, CDR1 is SGHRS and CDR2 is YFSETQ. The CDR3 is made up of 19 amino acids. Germline trimming cut 6 bases from V and 0 bases from J; bases unmatched to any gene: 19. This chain's CDR3 is CASKGAASSRRTSTDTQYL. CDR3 sequence (DNA): TGCGCCAGCAAGGGGGCGGCTAGCTCAAGGCGGACTAGCACAGATACGCAGTATCTT.

This clonotype was picked up many times. The chain recombines TRBV5-1 with TRBJ2-1; D is perhaps TRBD1 (6 bases). This CDR3 is built from 11 residues. V was cut by 7 bases and J by 9 bases, with 11 bases left in between. The V gene's germline CDR1 is SGHRS and CDR2 YFSETQ. CDR3: CASFGGGEQFF. The CDR3, as DNA: TGCGCCAGCTTTGGGGGCGGTGAGCAGTTCTTC.

This clonotype was seen just once. A much larger clone differs from this one at a single base, so this may be a read error. The chain joins TRBV5-4 to TRBJ2-1; D is unclear. The CDR3 is made up of 12 amino acids. Per germline, CDR1 SGHNT and CDR2 YYREEE (reference sequence). V was pared by 1 base and J by 8 bases, with 7 bases between. CDR3 bases: TGTGCCAGCAGCTTGCGGGTCGATGAGCAGTTCTTC. Residues: CASSLRVDEQFF. Complete variable domain (other parts from reference TRBV5-4 and TRBJ2-1): ETGVTQSPTHLIKTRGQQVTLRCSSQSGHNTVSWYQQALGQGPQFIFQYYREEENGRGNFPPRFSGLQFPNYSSELNVNALELDDSALYLCASSLRVDEQFFGPGTRLTVL.

This clonotype was observed a handful of times. The V call is TRBV21-1, the J call TRBJ2-7; the D segment call TRBD1 is taken from the table without a DNA check. TRBV21-1 is recorded as a pseudogene. The CDR3 spans 14 residues. The CDR3 here is CASRNPDREPEQYF. CDR3 coding DNA: TGTGCCAGCAGGAACCCCGACCGGGAACCCGAGCAGTACTTC.

Turning to this clonotype: No conserved phenylalanine or tryptophan ends this CDR3, so it is likely a read error. The J gene is TRBJ2-1, the V gene TRBV29-1; D call uncertain. The CDR3 is 12 amino acids. In germline, CDR1 is SQVTM, CDR2 ANQGSEA. Trimming took 4 bases from V and 9 from J, leaving 13 bases between them. For the CDR3, the DNA is TGCAGCGTTGTCTCCGGGCAGAGTGAGCAGTTCATC. Translating it yields CSVVSGQSEQFI.

This clonotype was found a few times. Being one base from a much bigger clone, this may be a read error. The chain carries TRBV29-1 and TRBJ1-1; the D gene is possibly TRBD1 (5 bases). There are 13 residues in the CDR3. Germline V gene data show CDR1 as SQVTM and CDR2 as ANQGSEA. The V end was cut by 5 bases, the J end by 0 bases, with 10 bases between. Here the CDR3 reads CSVRGCVNTEAFF. In nucleotides, the CDR3 is TGCAGCGTTCGGGGGTGCGTGAACACTGAAGCTTTCTTT.

As to this clonotype: The junction departs from germline at one end; a sequencing error may be responsible. This chain connects TRBV5-1 to TRBJ1-1; D gene uncertain. Germline-derived CDR1 and CDR2 are SGHRS and YFSETQ. This CDR3 spans 15 amino acids. CDR3 region: CASSSLGSRLTEVFF. The CDR3, as DNA: TGCGCCAGCAGCTCCTTGGGGTCTCGACTCACTGAAGTTTTCTTT.

Here the CDR3 reads CASSNARGVYEQYF. The CDR3 bases are TGTGCCAGCAGCAATGCAAGAGGGGTTTACGAGCAGTACTTC. V and J are TRBV21-1 and TRBJ2-7; the listed D gene, TRBD1, was not tested against the DNA. TRBV21-1 counts as a pseudogene. This CDR3 has 14 residues.

Notes on this clonotype: Germline is not matched at one junction end, which may reflect a read error. The rearrangement links TRBV20-1 to TRBJ2-3; D might be TRBD1 or TRBD2, each matching 7 bases. From germline, CDR1 is DFQATT and CDR2 SNEGSKA (reference sequence). The CDR3 contains 14 residues. This CDR3 reads CSTRGWGGTDTQNF. DNA of the CDR3: TGCAGTACTAGGGGTTGGGGGGGGACAGATACGCAGAATTTT.

In regard to this clonotype: This could be a read error, since a much larger clone is one nucleotide away. The rearrangement links TRBV7-9 to TRBJ2-2, with TRBD2 as a possible D gene (6 bases). The CDR3 is 15 amino acids. The germline V gene encodes CDR1 SEHNR and CDR2 FQNEAQ (reference sequence). This chain's CDR3 is CASRPGTANTGELSF. Written as DNA, the CDR3 is TGTGCCAGCAGGCCCGGGACTGCGAACACCGGGGAGCTGTCTTTT.

The chain has TRBV7-3 and TRBJ2-1; D ambiguous. V dropped 6 bases and J dropped 5 bases, with 11 bases sitting between them. Germline values: CDR1 SGHTA, CDR2 FQGTGA. CDR3 size: 13 residues. In DNA form, the CDR3 reads TGTGCCAGCAGTTTAGCCAGGAACAATGAGCAGTTCTTC. It encodes CASSLARNNEQFF.

As to this clonotype: Relative to the germline gene, one junction end is altered; a read error may explain this. The V call is TRBV29-1, the J call TRBJ2-7; TRBD2 is a possible D gene (6 bases). The CDR3 sequence is 12 residues long. The germline CDR1 and CDR2 sequences are SQVTM and ANQGSEA. CDR3 amino acids: CSVDQGGGAQYF. In nucleotides, the CDR3 is TGCAGTGTTGACCAGGGAGGAGGCGCGCAGTACTTC.

As regards this clonotype: Compared with germline, one end of the junction differs, possibly owing to a read error. The chain recombines TRBV5-1 with TRBJ1-6; D uncertain. The CDR3 loop spans 13 amino acids. The germline V gene has CDR1 SGHRS and CDR2 YFSETQ. CDR3 residues: CGSSLESDSPLHF. The CDR3 DNA is TGCGGCAGCAGCTTGGAATCGGATTCACCCCTCCACTTT.

V is TRBV9 and J is TRBJ2-4; 9 nucleotides match TRBD1. With V trimmed by 2 bases and J by 0 bases, 9 bases remained unmatched. Germline V gives CDR1 SGDLS, CDR2 YYNGEE. CDR3 length equals 18 residues. The CDR3 nucleotides are TGTGCCAGCAGCGTGGGAGCAGGACAGGGGATAGCCAAAAACATTCAGTACTTC. Protein sequence: CASSVGAGQGIAKNIQYF.

As concerns this clonotype: A junction end diverges from the germline sequence, so it may reflect a read error. Written as DNA, the CDR3 is TGCACCAGCAGCTTTGGCTTACGACTAGCGCTAACAGATACGCAGTATTTT. It is translated as CTSSFGLRLALTDTQYF. The chain is built from TRBV5-1 and TRBJ2-3; TRBD2 matches 8 bases. Germline CDR1 reads SGHRS; CDR2 reads YFSETQ. The CDR3 spans 17 residues.

A remark on this clonotype: The junction and the germline gene differ at one end; a read error may be behind it. The J gene is TRBJ1-5, the V gene TRBV4-2; D is uncertain. CDR1 and CDR2 (germline): LGHNA, YNFKEQ. The CDR3 is made up of 18 amino acids. CDR3 nucleotide sequence: TGTGCCAGTAGCCAAGGGAGGATGCATTGGATGAGCAATCAGCCCCAGCATTTT. It encodes CASSQGRMHWMSNQPQHF.

V usage is TRBV11-2 and J usage is TRBJ2-3; 14 bases line up with TRBD2. V lost 6 bases to trimming and J lost 15 bases; unmatched junction nucleotides: 20. CDR1 and CDR2 from the germline V gene are SGHAT and FQNNGV. The CDR3 length is 17 residues. CDR3 in DNA: TGTGCCAGCAGATCCCTCGGGACTAGCGGGAGCACAGATAGGCAATATTTT. Amino acid sequence: CASRSLGTSGSTDRQYF.

On this clonotype: The junction shows a germline mismatch at one end, possibly a read error. The rearrangement uses TRBV12-3 or TRBV12-4 and TRBJ1-6; D call uncertain. CDR3 size: 15 residues. The chain's CDR3 is CASSLRVDYKSPLHF. The DNA of the CDR3 is TGTGCCAGCAGTTTAAGGGTAGACTATAAATCACCCCTCCACTTT.

This clonotype was seen at least ten times. The chain links TRBV6-5 to TRBJ2-1; 8 bases fit TRBD2. V was clipped by 6 bases and J by 4 bases; unmatched bases: 5. Germline CDR1 reads MNHEY; CDR2 reads SVGAGI. This CDR3 is 14 amino acids long. CDR3 in DNA: TGTGCCAGCAGAACCGGGACTAGTTACAATGAGCAGTTCTTC. Protein sequence: CASRTGTSYNEQFF.

A note on this clonotype: Sequence at one end of the junction differs from germline and may be a read error. The V and J genes are TRBV12-3 or TRBV12-4 and TRBJ2-1; 8 positions match TRBD2. The CDR3 loop spans 17 amino acids. Here the CDR3 reads CVSSLGGSGMPYNEQFF. Here the CDR3 DNA reads TGTGTCAGCAGTTTAGGGGGTAGCGGGATGCCCTACAATGAGCAGTTCTTC.

The chain recombines TRBV25-1 with TRBJ2-2, with D possibly being TRBD2 (6 bases). This CDR3 has 16 residues. Per germline, CDR1 MGHDK and CDR2 SYGVNS. V dropped 10 bases and J dropped 0 bases, with 18 bases sitting between them. The CDR3 is CANSRRAGSNTGELFF. The CDR3 DNA reads as TGTGCCAACAGCAGGAGGGCCGGGTCGAACACCGGGGAGCTGTTTTTT. Drawing the rest from reference TRBV25-1 and TRBJ2-2, the complete variable domain is EADIYQTPRYLVIGTGKKITLECSQTMGHDKMYWYQQDPGMELHLIHYSYGVNSTEKGDLSSESTVSRIRTEHFPLTLESARPSHTSQYLCANSRRAGSNTGELFFGEGSRLTVL.

This chain uses TRBV29-1 with TRBJ2-1; D is perhaps TRBD1 (5 bases). The germline CDR1 and CDR2 sequences are SQVTM and ANQGSEA. The ends were cut back, 5 bases at V and 3 bases at J, with 11 bases in the middle. This CDR3 is 13 amino acids long. The CDR3 loop is CSVLTDSYNEQFF. The CDR3 DNA follows: TGCAGCGTTCTTACCGACAGCTACAATGAGCAGTTCTTC.

This clonotype has only one observation. Just one base apart from a much larger clone, this may be a read error. The V gene is TRBV5-1, the J gene TRBJ2-6; 7 positions match TRBD1. The germline CDR1 and CDR2 sequences are SGHRS and YFSETQ. The CDR3 contains 13 residues. The CDR3 bases are TGCGCCAGCAGCACCGACAGGGCCAGCGTCCTGACTTTC. It is translated as CASSTDRASVLTF.

This clonotype was observed a single time. In this CDR3 the conserved last residue, phenylalanine or tryptophan, is missing, so a read error is likely. The genes are TRBV4-1 and TRBJ2-1, with D possibly being TRBD1 or TRBD2 (5 bases each). V was shortened by 2 bases and J by 6 bases, with 14 bases between the two germline ends. This CDR3 comprises 15 residues. Germline V CDR1 and CDR2: MGHRA, YSYEKL. The DNA for the CDR3 is TGCGCCAGCAGCCAAAACAGGTTAACTAGCAATGAGCAGTTCTTA. It is translated as CASSQNRLTSNEQFL.

Only a few counts were recorded for this clonotype. The chain employs TRBV5-1 and TRBJ1-4; D is undetermined. CDR3 size: 14 residues. Per germline, CDR1 SGHRS and CDR2 YFSETQ. V dropped 0 bases and J dropped 12 bases, with 15 bases sitting between them. In DNA form, the CDR3 reads TGCGCCAGCAGCTTGGTATATACCCCCCTGGAACTGTTTTTT. This gives the protein CASSLVYTPLELFF.

To note about this clonotype: Likely a read error: the CDR3 ends without its conserved phenylalanine or tryptophan. The chain uses TRBV11-2 and TRBJ2-2; D could derive from TRBD1 or TRBD2 (5 bases each). V lost 8 bases and J 0 bases, leaving 10 bases between the germline ends. CDR1 SGHAT and CDR2 FQNNGV come from the germline V gene. The CDR3 has 14 amino acids. CDR3 coding DNA: TGTGCCAGCGGACTGGGGCCGAACACCGGGGAGCTGTTTTAT. It yields the protein CASGLGPNTGELFY.

V is TRBV11-3 and J is TRBJ2-1; TRBD1 matches 9 bases. The CDR3 extends over 15 amino acids. CDR1 is SGHNT, CDR2 YENEEA, per germline. The CDR3 reads CARSLDRGAYNEQFF. The CDR3 bases are TGTGCGAGGAGCTTAGACAGGGGGGCCTACAATGAGCAGTTCTTC.